This T cell receptor beta chain was identified in a study of cytomegalovirus exposure and HLA in healthy donors. Study conclusions and caveats: 15,000 to 20,000 TCR beta sequences were associated with HLA alleles at 0.05 false discovery rate in a later analysis. Common viral pathogens (according to a later analysis) appeared linked to several of the most significant clusters.

Primers: 60 Vbeta forward and 13 Jbeta reverse. Sequencing was performed with immunoSEQ multiplex PCR; in TCRdb, only in-frame clones are kept and a portion is missing. The sample includes roughly 130,000 clones, roughly 88% of them seen just once. This clone was recorded once. Its cognate antigen is unknown. CDR1 is SGDLS, CDR2 YYNGEE, per germline. The CDR3 length is 16 residues. After removal of 0 bases from V and 2 bases from J, the junction contained 6 bases not matched to a gene. The TCR was taken from a man in his fifties or sixties in good health and CMV-seronegative. The chain combines TRBV9 with TRBJ2-3; TRBD1 agrees at 7 bases. The sequenced sample consisted of PBMCs. CDR3 amino acids: CASSVEKGALTDTQYF. In nucleotides, the CDR3 is TGTGCCAGCAGCGTAGAAAAGGGGGCCCTCACAGATACGCAGTATTTT.